This TCR beta chain derives from a study of T-cell reconstitution after alpha-beta-depleted transplantation in children. TCRbeta library preparation incorporated unique molecular identifiers. One entry per CDR3 protein, called by TCRdb with MiXCR from the PCR reads. The sample lists roughly 400,000 distinct CDR3 sequences; around 21% were seen once. This clonotype was detected a few times. CDR1 is SGHRS and CDR2 is YFSETQ in the germline V gene. The CDR3 is made up of 14 amino acids. V was clipped by 3 bases and J by 8 bases; unmatched bases: 8. The sequencing here drew on PBMCs from the stem cell graft donor, taken from the stem cell graft. This chain joins TRBV5-1 and TRBJ2-1; 7 bases match TRBD1. The clonotype originates from a human donor who donated a stem cell graft to a child with acute myeloid leukemia. CDR3 DNA: TGCGCCAGCAGCTCAGACAGGGCGGAATATGAGCAGTTCTTC. Translation gives CASSSDRAEYEQFF. The whole variable domain, filled in from reference TRBV5-1 and TRBJ2-1, reads KAGVTQTPRYLIKTRGQQVTLSCSPISGHRSVSWYQQTPGQGLQFLFEYFSETQRNKGNFPGRFSGRQFSNSRSEMNVSTLELGDSALYLCASSSDRAEYEQFFGPGTRLTVL.